The 17 T cell receptor beta chains below all came from one sample that was sequenced in a study of T cell repertoires in cytomegalovirus infection. One entry per CDR3 protein, called by TCRdb with MiXCR from the reads. This sample has about 180,000 distinct CDR3 sequences, with around 14% found just once. The sample comprised PBMCs. The receptors shown here come from a human donor in good health (CMV status not recorded). Some clones in this sample may be carry-over from other donors' samples.

The genes are TRBV29-1 and TRBJ1-1; D gene ambiguous. The CDR3 extends over 13 amino acids. V was clipped by 4 bases and J by 1 base, with 10 bases between them. The germline CDR1 and CDR2 sequences are SQVTM and ANQGSEA. Here the CDR3 reads CSVAQIPNTEAFF. CDR3 nucleotide sequence: TGCAGCGTTGCACAGATACCGAACACTGAAGCTTTCTTT.

This clonotype was counted many times. This sequence joins TRBV19 and TRBJ1-5; tentatively, D is TRBD1 (5 bases). V was pared by 9 bases and J by 8 bases, with 14 bases between. This CDR3 has 12 residues. Per the germline V gene, CDR1 is LNHDA and CDR2 is SQIVND (reference sequence). CDR3 protein: CASSTVPEPQHF. The CDR3 bases are TGTGCCAGCTCGACAGTTCCCGAGCCCCAGCATTTT.

This clonotype was counted a few times. The chain has TRBV7-6 and TRBJ2-6, with TRBD1 as a possible D gene (6 bases). The CDR3 has 20 amino acids. With 0 bases removed from V and 0 bases from J, the gap between germline ends came to 18 bases. From germline, CDR1 is SGHVS and CDR2 FNYEAQ. The CDR3 DNA follows: TGTGCCAGCAGCTTAGCGACAGGCTGGAATCTTCCCTCTGGGGCCAACGTCCTGACTTTC. It yields the protein CASSLATGWNLPSGANVLTF. Complete variable domain (other parts from reference TRBV7-6 and TRBJ2-6): GAGVSQSPRYKVTKRGQDVALRCDPISGHVSLYWYRQALGQGPEFLTYFNYEAQQDKSGLPNDRFSAERPEGSISTLTIQRTEQRDSAMYRCASSLATGWNLPSGANVLTFGAGSRLTVL.

V and J are TRBV10-3 and TRBJ2-1; 9 bases line up with TRBD2. Germline V gives CDR1 ENHRY, CDR2 SYGVKD. The junction had 11 bases not matched to a gene; V was cut back by 0 bases and J by 5 bases. The CDR3 consists of 18 residues. The CDR3 coding sequence is TGTGCCATCAGTGAGTCGAAATGGAGCGGGGGGAGCGACAATGAGCAGTTCTTC. This gives the protein CAISESKWSGGSDNEQFF.

This clonotype was seen a handful of times. The V and J genes are TRBV15 and TRBJ2-6; a weak D match, TRBD1 (6 bases). Trimming took off 8 bases at V and 4 bases at J, with 12 bases between the two ends. Germline V gene sequence: CDR1 LNHNV, CDR2 YYDKDF (reference sequence). This CDR3 is 14 amino acids long. As DNA, the CDR3 is TGTGCCACCCAAGGACAGAGGGGGGCCAACGTCCTGACTTTC. It is translated as CATQGQRGANVLTF.

This clonotype came up once. The V and J genes are TRBV6-6 and TRBJ1-4; 9 bases fit TRBD1. The germline V gene encodes CDR1 MNHNY and CDR2 SVGAGI (reference sequence). The CDR3 covers 15 residues. The junction had 5 bases not matched to a gene; V was cut back by 2 bases and J by 7 bases. In DNA form, the CDR3 reads TGTGCCAGCAGTTACGATGGGACAGGGAGTGAAAAACTGTTTTTT. It translates to CASSYDGTGSEKLFF.

Comments on this clonotype: This may stem from a read error, because a much larger clone lies one nucleotide away. The rearrangement joins TRBV12-5 to TRBJ1-5; 10 bases map to TRBD1. This CDR3 has 15 residues. The germline V gene encodes CDR1 LGHNT and CDR2 FRNRAP. CDR3 in amino acids: CASAPRDRGNQTQHF. The CDR3 DNA reads TGTGCTAGTGCCCCCCGGGACAGGGGCAATCAGACCCAGCATTTT.

V is TRBV29-1 and J is TRBJ2-1; D remains unclear. V dropped 1 base and J dropped 3 bases, with 10 bases sitting between them. The CDR3 loop spans 14 amino acids. Germline-derived CDR1 and CDR2 are SQVTM and ANQGSEA. DNA of the CDR3: TGCAGCGTTGAAGGGCCCTGGCTCTACAATGAGCAGTTCTTC. Its protein is CSVEGPWLYNEQFF.

This clonotype was counted ten times or more. The CDR3: CASSLERGRGYSGNTIYF. In DNA, the CDR3 is TGTGCCAGCAGCTTAGAAAGGGGGAGGGGATACTCTGGAAACACCATATATTTT. The V gene is TRBV7-2, the J gene TRBJ1-3, with a tentative D call TRBD1 (6 bases). V shed 1 base and J shed 0 bases, with 16 bases lying between them. The germline gives CDR1 SGHTA, CDR2 FQGNSA. The CDR3 extends over 18 amino acids.

There are a few counts of this clonotype. The chain links TRBV12-3 or TRBV12-4 to TRBJ1-2; D is unclear. The length of the CDR3 is 11 residues. V was trimmed by 6 bases and J by 4 bases, leaving 6 bases between them. The chain's CDR3 is CASSGAYGYTF. In nucleotides, the CDR3 is TGTGCCAGCAGCGGAGCCTATGGCTACACCTTC.

This clonotype was found a few times. CDR3 in amino acids: CSAGGGPNQPQHF. The CDR3, as DNA: TGCAGCGCAGGGGGGGGCCCCAATCAGCCCCAGCATTTT. V usage is TRBV29-1 and J usage is TRBJ1-5; 7 bases agree with TRBD1. Germline CDR1 is SQVTM and CDR2 is ANQGSEA. Trimming removed 7 bases from V and 3 bases from J; junction bases left unmatched: 6. This CDR3 region has 13 residues.

This clonotype showed up many times. At one of its ends the junction is not consistent with the germline gene, which may arise from a read error. V is TRBV7-6 and J is TRBJ2-3; the match to TRBD2 covers 7 bases. This CDR3 spans 18 amino acids. The germline V gene has CDR1 SGHVS and CDR2 FNYEAQ. CDR3 in DNA: TGTGCCAGCGGCTTTTTGGGGGAGGGCCGAGAAATGACAGATACGCAGTATTTT. The encoded protein is CASGFLGEGREMTDTQYF.

This clonotype has more than one count but fewer than ten. This chain links TRBV5-4 with TRBJ2-5, with D possibly called TRBD1 or TRBD2 (6 bases each). Germline values: CDR1 SGHNT, CDR2 YYREEE (reference sequence). Trimming took off 9 bases at V and 1 base at J, with 16 bases between the two ends. This CDR3 is built from 14 residues. The DNA for the CDR3 is TGTGCCACCCATCTCCGGGGGCGCCAAGAGACCCAGTACTTC. The encoded protein is CATHLRGRQETQYF.

This sequence joins TRBV7-9 and TRBJ1-5, with D possibly matching TRBD1 (6 bases). Germline CDR1 SEHNR, CDR2 FQNEAQ (reference sequence). V lost 11 bases, J lost 2 bases, and 13 bases lay in between. There are 13 residues in the CDR3. The CDR3 loop is CAVSRTGNQPQHF. The CDR3 DNA reads as TGTGCCGTCTCCCGGACAGGCAATCAGCCCCAGCATTTT.

This clonotype was observed a handful of times. This chain uses TRBV20-1 with TRBJ1-1; no definite D call. CDR1 and CDR2 from the germline V gene are DFQATT and SNEGSKA (reference sequence). Trimming left V 1 base short and J 0 bases short, with 9 bases between. This CDR3 region has 14 residues. The CDR3 region has the DNA TGCAGTGCTAGAGTGAAGTCTATGAACACTGAAGCTTTCTTT. Amino acid sequence: CSARVKSMNTEAFF.

The chain is built from TRBV19 and TRBJ1-1, with 7 bases fitting TRBD1. Germline V CDR1 and CDR2: LNHDA, SQIVND (reference sequence). V lost 10 bases to trimming and J lost 1 base; unmatched junction nucleotides: 6. This CDR3 is built from 13 residues. The CDR3, as DNA: TGTGCCACCAACAGGGGCAAGAACACTGAAGCTTTCTTT. Amino acid sequence: CATNRGKNTEAFF.

This rearrangement joins TRBV29-1 to TRBJ1-1; D might be TRBD1 (5 bases). Deletions cut 6 bases from V and 1 base from J, with 12 bases between. This CDR3 contains 13 residues. The germline CDR1 and CDR2 sequences are SQVTM and ANQGSEA. The CDR3 spells CSVRGHRNTEAFF. The CDR3 DNA reads as TGCAGCGTAAGAGGACACCGGAACACTGAAGCTTTCTTT.